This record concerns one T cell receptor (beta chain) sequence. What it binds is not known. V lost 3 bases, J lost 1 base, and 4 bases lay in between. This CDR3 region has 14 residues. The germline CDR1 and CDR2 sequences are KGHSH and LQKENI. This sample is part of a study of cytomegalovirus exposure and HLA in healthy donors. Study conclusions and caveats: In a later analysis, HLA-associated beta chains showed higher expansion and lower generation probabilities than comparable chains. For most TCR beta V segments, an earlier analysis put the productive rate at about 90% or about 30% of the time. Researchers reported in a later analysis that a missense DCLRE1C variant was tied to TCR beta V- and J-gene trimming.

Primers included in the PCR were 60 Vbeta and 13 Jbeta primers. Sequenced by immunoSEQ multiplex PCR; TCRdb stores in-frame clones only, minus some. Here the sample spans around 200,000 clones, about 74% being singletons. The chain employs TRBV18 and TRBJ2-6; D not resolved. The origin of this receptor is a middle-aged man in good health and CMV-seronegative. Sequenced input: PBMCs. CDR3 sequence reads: CASSPLSGANVLTF. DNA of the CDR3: TGTGCCAGCTCACCCCTGTCTGGGGCCAACGTCCTGACTTTC.